The clone carrying this T cell receptor beta chain was seen ten or more times. This record belongs to a study of T cells of healthy individuals. TCRdb re-derived calls from the 5' RACE reads in MiXCR, one entry per CDR3 protein. The table has more than 85,000 distinct CDR3 sequences, about 16% seen once. Germline V lookup: CDR1 SQVTM, CDR2 ANQGSEA. The junction had 12 bases not matched to a gene; V was cut back by 5 bases and J by 8 bases. CDR3 length equals 14 residues. The chain couples TRBV29-1 to TRBJ2-4, with 7 bases lining up with TRBD1. This sequence originates from a human donor in good health. CDR3 loop: CSVSGQASWDIQYF. The CDR3 DNA reads TGCAGCGTTTCTGGACAGGCCTCTTGGGACATTCAGTACTTC.